These T cell receptor beta chains were read from a single sample in a study of T cells after posttransplantation cyclophosphamide. Profiling relied on immunoSEQ multiplex PCR, and the TCRdb table lists in-frame clones only, not all of them. The data show more than 4,000 clones, about three quarters seen once. The specimen comprised PBMCs, sampled 25 to 30 days after a stem cell transplant with posttransplant cyclophosphamide. The source of these receptors is a male patient aged 45-60 years who received an allogeneic stem cell transplant from an unrelated donor, was CMV-positive, and had acute GVHD only. Some T cells here may be from the graft donor. The CDR3 runs from the conserved cysteine through the conserved F or W. The order of the fields is V gene, J gene, CDR3 protein.

V gene: TRBV5-5
J gene: TRBJ1-4
CDR3 protein: CASSLGYRGRLEKLFF

V gene: TRBV6-6
J gene: TRBJ1-4
CDR3 protein: CASSYGTGFLGKTVF

V gene: TRBV11-3
J gene: TRBJ2-3
CDR3 protein: CASSAGGLGTDTQYF

V gene: TRBV7-2
J gene: TRBJ1-3
CDR3 protein: CASSSTGRGNTIYF

V gene: TRBV30
J gene: TRBJ2-7
CDR3 protein: CAWRYRVYEQYF

V gene: TRBV11-2
J gene: TRBJ1-1
CDR3 protein: CASRTVRDRANTEAFF

V gene: TRBV5-4
J gene: TRBJ2-2
CDR3 protein: CASSRTSGITGELFF

V gene: TRBV7-8
J gene: TRBJ1-6
CDR3 protein: CASSLGSSPLHF

V gene: TRBV5-4
J gene: TRBJ1-1
CDR3 protein: CASSLWGDTEAFF

V gene: TRBV2
J gene: TRBJ1-2
CDR3 protein: CASSQGASYTF

V gene: TRBV19
J gene: TRBJ1-1
CDR3 protein: CASSTRTALNTEAFF

V gene: TRBV18
J gene: TRBJ1-4
CDR3 protein: CASSLNRGPNEKLFF

V gene: TRBV23-1
J gene: TRBJ1-3
CDR3 protein: CASSQGGVGNTIYF

V gene: TRBV7-2
J gene: TRBJ2-7
CDR3 protein: CASGAGVYEQYF

V gene: TRBV12-5
J gene: TRBJ2-7
CDR3 protein: CASGLSLYEQYF

V gene: TRBV5-1
J gene: TRBJ2-1
CDR3 protein: CASSLSGTGYEQFF

V gene: TRBV28
J gene: TRBJ1-5
CDR3 protein: CASSSPGQKPYSNQPQHF

V gene: TRBV7-6
J gene: TRBJ2-7
CDR3 protein: CASSLADGGSYEQYF

V gene: TRBV14
J gene: TRBJ1-1
CDR3 protein: CASSSRDRGWEAFF

V gene: TRBV7-2
J gene: TRBJ2-1
CDR3 protein: CASSPRDFLYNEQFF

V gene: TRBV11-1
J gene: TRBJ2-7
CDR3 protein: CASSFEGGPTYEQYF

V gene: TRBV4-2
J gene: TRBJ2-3
CDR3 protein: CASSPQASTDTQYF

V gene: TRBV28
J gene: TRBJ2-7
CDR3 protein: CASSTLARGEQYF

V gene: TRBV5-6
J gene: TRBJ2-4
CDR3 protein: CASSSNLALAKNIQYF

V gene: TRBV7-6
J gene: TRBJ2-1
CDR3 protein: CASSLRGGRAYNEQFF

V gene: TRBV10-3
J gene: TRBJ2-2
CDR3 protein: CAISEFGQGLNTGELFF

V gene: TRBV9
J gene: TRBJ1-5
CDR3 protein: CASSLEGAYNQPQHF

V gene: TRBV27
J gene: TRBJ2-7
CDR3 protein: CASGKNRVLDEQYF

V gene: TRBV7-2
J gene: TRBJ2-2
CDR3 protein: CASSSLGGAKTGELFF

V gene: TRBV10-3
J gene: TRBJ2-5
CDR3 protein: CAISGRRGKTQYF

V gene: TRBV5-6
J gene: TRBJ1-2
CDR3 protein: CASSLGQNYGYTF

V gene: TRBV21-1
J gene: TRBJ2-3
CDR3 protein: CASSKVPKREGTDTQYF

V gene: TRBV7-9
J gene: TRBJ1-1
CDR3 protein: CASSLRTGAGRGTEAFF

V gene: TRBV5-4
J gene: TRBJ2-1
CDR3 protein: CASSSLAGGTNEQFF

V gene: TRBV5-4
J gene: TRBJ2-1
CDR3 protein: CASSAGGAGAWNEQFF

V gene: TRBV6-4
J gene: TRBJ2-2
CDR3 protein: CASSDDRLIGELFF

V gene: TRBV5-5
J gene: TRBJ1-1
CDR3 protein: CASSPNPTPNTEAFF

V gene: TRBV9
J gene: TRBJ2-2
CDR3 protein: CASSAAGYGELFF

V gene: TRBV15
J gene: TRBJ2-3
CDR3 protein: CATSVQSGGQKDTQYF

V gene: TRBV7-9
J gene: .
CDR3 protein: CASSSGGTGGSYEQYF

V gene: TRBV27
J gene: TRBJ2-1
CDR3 protein: CASSLPPHNEQFF

V gene: TRBV5-1
J gene: TRBJ1-2
CDR3 protein: CASSLGQNNYGYTF

V gene: TRBV5-1
J gene: TRBJ2-1
CDR3 protein: CASSVDSPGNEQFF

V gene: TRBV6-9
J gene: TRBJ2-5
CDR3 protein: CASSEGLTGAETQYF

V gene: TRBV2
J gene: TRBJ1-1
CDR3 protein: CASTVQGLENTEAFF

V gene: TRBV7-2
J gene: TRBJ2-5
CDR3 protein: CASHSGSGTQYF

V gene: TRBV4-1
J gene: TRBJ2-2
CDR3 protein: CASSQEGLGGVGTGELFF

V gene: TRBV6-5
J gene: TRBJ2-7
CDR3 protein: CAISGRASGSYEQYF

V gene: TRBV5-6
J gene: TRBJ2-7
CDR3 protein: CASNHRWDNPYEQYF

V gene: TRBV7-6
J gene: TRBJ2-7
CDR3 protein: CASSGRRGLTYEQYF

V gene: TRBV19
J gene: TRBJ2-1
CDR3 protein: CASSQDRTESGRAVYEQFF

V gene: TRBV7-9
J gene: TRBJ1-1
CDR3 protein: CASRPGHMNTEAFF

V gene: TRBV6-1
J gene: TRBJ1-2
CDR3 protein: CASRGGVFLNYGYTF

V gene: TRBV5-4
J gene: TRBJ2-1
CDR3 protein: CASSLRAGGYNEQFF

V gene: TRBV2
J gene: TRBJ1-2
CDR3 protein: CASSASNYGYTF

V gene: TRBV6-6
J gene: TRBJ1-2
CDR3 protein: CASSSTQASVYGYTF